Presented here are 12 T cell receptor beta chains from one specimen sequenced in a study of T cell repertoires in cytomegalovirus infection. TCRdb called the reads again in MiXCR, with one record for every CDR3 protein. This sample has 250,000 or so distinct CDR3 sequences, with less than 9.5% found just once. Sequenced input: PBMCs. The receptors originated from a human donor in good health (CMV status not recorded). Some clones in this sample may be carry-over from other donors' samples.

This clonotype was picked up many times. The chain is built from TRBV7-2 and TRBJ1-6; 9 bases are a match to TRBD1. Germline-derived CDR1 and CDR2 are SGHTA and FQGNSA. Losses at the gene ends were 1 base for V and 7 bases for J; bases not matched to a gene: 5. There are 16 residues in the CDR3. CDR3 residues: CASSLVIGTGNSPLHF. CDR3 nucleotide sequence: TGTGCCAGCAGCTTAGTGATCGGGACAGGGAATTCACCCCTCCACTTT.

This clonotype was counted a few times. The chain joins TRBV28 to TRBJ2-7, with 8 bases fitting TRBD2. This CDR3 has 13 residues. Germline V gene sequence: CDR1 MDHEN, CDR2 SYDVKM. The V gene end was trimmed by 7 bases and the J gene end by 5 bases; junction bases not matched to a gene: 7. DNA of the CDR3: TGTGCCAGCATAAACGGGGGGGCCAACGAGCAGTACTTC. Its translation: CASINGGANEQYF.

The table lists this clonotype with many counts. The V call is TRBV20-1, the J call TRBJ1-4; D not certain. V lost 3 bases, J lost 7 bases, and 15 bases lay in between. Per the germline V gene, CDR1 is DFQATT and CDR2 is SNEGSKA (reference sequence). The CDR3 has 14 residues. The CDR3 spells CSASVNLVAEKLFF. The CDR3 nucleotides read TGCAGTGCTAGCGTAAATTTGGTAGCTGAAAAACTGTTTTTT.

This clonotype was observed a few times. The rearrangement joins TRBV19 to TRBJ2-1; D is unresolved. CDR1 and CDR2 (germline): LNHDA, SQIVND (reference sequence). The CDR3 is 14 residues long. V lost 3 bases, J lost 0 bases, and 6 bases lay in between. In nucleotides, the CDR3 is TGTGCCAGTAGTATCGGTCGCTCCTACAATGAGCAGTTCTTC. It encodes CASSIGRSYNEQFF.

The rearrangement joins TRBV19 to TRBJ2-5, with 7 bases matching TRBD1. Germline-derived CDR1 and CDR2 are LNHDA and SQIVND (reference sequence). With 5 bases clipped from V and 3 bases from J, the junction kept 9 bases outside the gene matches. The CDR3 extends over 15 amino acids. CDR3 DNA: TGTGCCAGTAGTCCAGGGACAGCACCCAAAGAGACCCAGTACTTC. Encoded protein: CASSPGTAPKETQYF.

V usage is TRBV28 and J usage is TRBJ1-1; 10 bases are a match to TRBD1. Germline CDR1 and CDR2: MDHEN and SYDVKM. With 8 bases clipped from V and 4 bases from J, the junction kept 10 bases outside the gene matches. This CDR3 is 15 amino acids long. CDR3 nucleotides: TGTGCCAGCCCCGGACAGGGGGGAGAGGGCACTGAAGCTTTCTTT. This sequence encodes CASPGQGGEGTEAFF.

This clonotype came up many times. The V gene is TRBV7-2, the J gene TRBJ1-4; D is unresolved. The CDR3 is 14 amino acids. The V gene lost 5 bases and the J gene lost 11 bases, with 18 bases spanning the gap. Germline V lookup: CDR1 SGHTA, CDR2 FQGNSA. CDR3 region: CASSLGGSSYKLFF. The CDR3 coding sequence is TGTGCCAGCAGCCTAGGAGGTTCCTCCTACAAACTGTTTTTT.

The V and J genes are TRBV29-1 and TRBJ2-7, with D unresolved. V lost 3 bases and J 5 bases, leaving 17 bases between the germline ends. This CDR3 has 14 residues. Per the germline V gene, CDR1 is SQVTM and CDR2 is ANQGSEA. The CDR3: CSVDVFGQAHEQYF. For the CDR3, the DNA is TGCAGCGTTGATGTATTTGGGCAGGCCCACGAGCAGTACTTC.

The chain recombines TRBV7-2 with TRBJ1-1, with D unclear. Germline assignment: CDR1 SGHTA and CDR2 FQGNSA. Trimming pared 3 bases from V and 6 bases from J, leaving 11 bases between. The CDR3 is 13 residues long. The CDR3 coding sequence is TGTGCCAGCAGCTTGACTCCGAAGGCTGAAGCTTTCTTT. Translating it yields CASSLTPKAEAFF.

This clonotype was observed many times. The chain combines TRBV7-8 with TRBJ2-1; the D call may be TRBD1 or TRBD2 (5 bases each). From germline, CDR1 is SGHVS and CDR2 FQNEAQ. Trimming pared 4 bases from V and 7 bases from J, leaving 20 bases between. CDR3 size: 16 residues. CDR3 region: CASSSRPGTQANEQFF. In DNA, the CDR3 is TGTGCCAGCAGCTCAAGACCCGGGACCCAGGCGAATGAGCAGTTCTTC. Variable domain in full (rest from reference TRBV7-8 and TRBJ2-1): GAGVSQSPRYKVAKRGQDVALRCDPISGHVSLFWYQQALGQGPEFLTYFQNEAQLDKSGLPSDRFFAERPEGSVSTLKIQRTQQEDSAVYLCASSSRPGTQANEQFFGPGTRLTVL.

This clonotype was seen ten or more times. This rearrangement joins TRBV28 to TRBJ1-5; D might be TRBD1 (6 bases). The CDR3 is made up of 17 amino acids. V dropped 7 bases and J dropped 1 base, with 20 bases sitting between them. Germline CDR1 and CDR2: MDHEN and SYDVKM. The CDR3 here is CASTLQGNRRSNQPQHF. The CDR3 coding sequence is TGTGCCAGCACTCTACAGGGTAACAGAAGAAGCAATCAGCCCCAGCATTTT.

The rearrangement joins TRBV25-1 to TRBJ1-2; 7 positions agree with TRBD1. From germline, CDR1 is MGHDK and CDR2 SYGVNS. The CDR3 consists of 14 residues. V lost 3 bases to trimming and J lost 5 bases; unmatched junction nucleotides: 6. This chain's CDR3 is CASSDPTGRYGYTF. The DNA of the CDR3 is TGTGCCAGCAGTGACCCGACAGGGCGTTATGGCTACACCTTC.